Listed below are T cell receptor beta chains from one sample, sequenced in a study of blood T cell repertoires in COVID-19. TCRdb's copy holds only in-frame clones and misses some; the assay was immunoSEQ multiplex PCR. The sample yields about 200,000 clones, more than 70% seen once. The sequencing sample was made of peripheral blood. These receptors came from a man aged 18 to 30 with active or convalescent COVID-19. The CDR3 runs from the conserved cysteine through the conserved F or W. D genes are given only for firm matches.

J gene: TRBJ1-3
V gene: TRBV30
D gene: -
CDR3 DNA: TGTGCCTGGAGCCCCGAGAATCGAGTCTCTGGAAACACCATATATTTT
CDR3 protein: CAWSPENRVSGNTIYF

J gene: TRBJ1-5
V gene: TRBV10-2
D gene: -
CDR3 DNA: TGCGCCAGCAGGGCTTATAGCAATCAGCCCCAGCATTTT
CDR3 protein: CASRAYSNQPQHF

J gene: TRBJ1-5
V gene: TRBV3-1/TRBV3-2
D gene: TRBD1
CDR3 DNA: TGTGCCAGCAGCCAAGGGCAGGGGGCGTTTCAGCCCCAGCATTTT
CDR3 protein: CASSQGQGAFQPQHF

J gene: TRBJ1-1
V gene: TRBV5-1
D gene: -
CDR3 DNA: TGCGCCAGCAGTCTACGGGTCAACGACGCTGAAGCTTTCTTT
CDR3 protein: CASSLRVNDAEAFF

J gene: TRBJ1-2
V gene: TRBV29-1
D gene: TRBD1
CDR3 DNA: TGCAGCGTTGGAAAGACGGACAGGGGCTACACCTTC
CDR3 protein: CSVGKTDRGYTF

J gene: TRBJ1-2
V gene: TRBV5-1
D gene: TRBD1
CDR3 DNA: TGCGCCAGCAGCGAAGACAGGGGCGGTCAAGGCTACACCTTC
CDR3 protein: CASSEDRGGQGYTF

J gene: TRBJ1-2
V gene: TRBV29-1
D gene: TRBD1
CDR3 DNA: TGCAGCGTTGAAGGAATCCGGGACAGTCACTCCTATGGCTACACCTTC
CDR3 protein: CSVEGIRDSHSYGYTF

J gene: TRBJ1-6
V gene: TRBV7-6
D gene: -
CDR3 DNA: TGTGCCAGCAGCTTAGTTGGGGGGGTGAAAAATTCACCCCTCCACTTT
CDR3 protein: CASSLVGGVKNSPLHF

J gene: TRBJ1-3
V gene: TRBV9
D gene: TRBD1
CDR3 DNA: TGTGCCAGCAGCGTGACAGGGTCTGGAAACACCATATATTTT
CDR3 protein: CASSVTGSGNTIYF

J gene: TRBJ1-5
V gene: TRBV19
D gene: TRBD1
CDR3 DNA: TGTGCCAGTAGTACCCCCATGGGGACAGGCAATCAGCCCCAGCATTTT
CDR3 protein: CASSTPMGTGNQPQHF

J gene: TRBJ2-7
V gene: TRBV25-1
D gene: TRBD1
CDR3 DNA: TGTGCCAGCACCCCTGGGGCAGGGGGATCCTACGAGCAGTACTTC
CDR3 protein: CASTPGAGGSYEQYF

J gene: TRBJ2-1
V gene: TRBV7-9
D gene: -
CDR3 DNA: TGTGCCAGCAGCCTGAATCAGGTTGAGCAGTTCTTC
CDR3 protein: CASSLNQVEQFF

J gene: TRBJ2-1
V gene: TRBV6-2/TRBV6-3
D gene: -
CDR3 DNA: TGTGCCAGCAGCCAAAGGGACTCTGTAAGTGAGCAGTTCTTC
CDR3 protein: CASSQRDSVSEQFF